Listed here are 20 T cell receptor beta chains from one sample, sequenced in a study of T cell repertoires in aging, cancer and after chemotherapy. Rearranged V-D-J TRB sequences were amplified with a mixed TRB-A/B primer pool. TCRdb analysed the multiplex PCR reads with MiXCR anew, one entry per CDR3 protein. The table lists roughly 4,000 distinct CDR3 sequences, under 30% of them singletons, with over 4.5% in the top ten. Amplification of TCR beta used genomic DNA extracted from peripheral blood. The material sequenced was blood. The receptor set was obtained from a human donor in good health.

This clonotype was seen a handful of times. The chain joins TRBV6-5 to TRBJ1-1; D gene ambiguous. The V gene's germline CDR1 is MNHEY and CDR2 SVGAGI. The CDR3 sequence is 14 residues long. V was cut by 7 bases and J by 2 bases, with 14 bases left in between. This CDR3 reads CASNENQENTEAFF. The CDR3 DNA is TGTGCCAGCAACGAAAATCAGGAAAACACTGAAGCTTTCTTT.

This clonotype was seen more than once but under ten times. The rearrangement joins TRBV5-6 to TRBJ1-2; D gene uncertain. The ends were cut back, 3 bases at V and 8 bases at J, with 11 bases in the middle. In germline, CDR1 is SGHDT, CDR2 YYEEEE. This CDR3 region has 12 residues. CDR3 region: CASSSLPGGYTF. CDR3 sequence (DNA): TGTGCCAGCAGCTCCTTACCTGGAGGCTACACCTTC. The variable domain in full, with the rest retrieved from reference TRBV5-6 and TRBJ1-2, is DAGVTQSPTHLIKTRGQQVTLRCSPKSGHDTVSWYQQALGQGPQFIFQYYEEEERQRGNFPDRFSGHQFPNYSSELNVNALLLGDSALYLCASSSLPGGYTFGSGTRLTVV.

The J gene is TRBJ2-7, the V gene TRBV7-6; 9 bases fit TRBD1. The germline V gene has CDR1 SGHVS and CDR2 FNYEAQ. With V trimmed by 8 bases and J by 3 bases, 5 bases remained unmatched. The CDR3 contains 13 residues. The CDR3 here is CASGTGLGYEQYF. In nucleotides, the CDR3 is TGTGCCAGCGGGACAGGGTTAGGCTACGAGCAGTACTTC.

The genes are TRBV7-6 and TRBJ2-1; D is unclear. Germline assignment: CDR1 SGHVS and CDR2 FNYEAQ. This CDR3 has 14 amino acids. Trimming cost V 1 base and J 8 bases, with 12 bases left between them. The CDR3 protein is CASSLVGDIDEQFF. The CDR3 coding sequence is TGTGCCAGCAGCTTAGTGGGCGATATCGATGAGCAGTTCTTC.

The chain carries TRBV30 and TRBJ1-4; no definite D call. Trimming removed 4 bases at V and 7 bases at J, with 19 bases between. The CDR3 has 15 amino acids. Looked up from germline, CDR1 is GTSNPN and CDR2 is SVGIG (reference sequence). In DNA form, the CDR3 reads TGTGCCTGGAATATTGGTGTAGTGGGTGGTGAAAAACTGTTTTTT. Encoded protein: CAWNIGVVGGEKLFF.

This clonotype is categorized as medium-sized. The chain couples TRBV30 to TRBJ1-2; tentatively, D is TRBD1 (5 bases). Trimming pared 2 bases from V and 8 bases from J, leaving 18 bases between. The CDR3 spans 14 residues. The germline V gene encodes CDR1 GTSNPN and CDR2 SVGIG (reference sequence). The CDR3 DNA reads as TGTGCCTGGAGTCAGCAGGGCCACCTTGTCGGCTACACCTTC. Translated: CAWSQQGHLVGYTF.

The chain uses TRBV20-1 and TRBJ2-1, with 8 bases matching TRBD2. CDR1 is DFQATT, CDR2 SNEGSKA, per germline (reference sequence). J gave up 7 bases and V 8 bases, and 13 bases lay outside the gene matches. The CDR3 length is 14 residues. CDR3 region: CSPQVPSGQNEQFF. Here the CDR3 DNA reads TGCAGTCCCCAGGTCCCTAGCGGGCAGAATGAGCAGTTCTTC.

This clonotype was seen a few times. Germline and junction disagree at one end, which may indicate a read error. The V gene is TRBV5-4, the J gene TRBJ1-6, with D perhaps matching TRBD1 (5 bases). Germline loops: CDR1 SGHNT, CDR2 YYREEE (reference sequence). CDR3 length: 18 amino acids. The CDR3, as DNA: TGTGCCAGAAGCTTGGCCGAGCCCGCGACAGCGGTTAATTCACCCCTCCACTTT. Translated, it gives CARSLAEPATAVNSPLHF.

This clonotype was found a few times. The rearrangement links TRBV6-5 to TRBJ2-2, with D perhaps matching TRBD1 or TRBD2 (5 bases each). The germline V gene has CDR1 MNHEY and CDR2 SVGAGI. Between the trimmed V and J ends, which lost 7 bases and 9 bases, there was a span of 15 bases. The CDR3 loop spans 13 amino acids. The CDR3 nucleotides are TGTGCCAGCACCCTACATGGGGGTAGGGAGCTGTTTTTT. Protein: CASTLHGGRELFF.

This chain uses TRBV19 with TRBJ2-2; 8 nucleotides match TRBD1. Germline CDR1 reads LNHDA; CDR2 reads SQIVND (reference sequence). CDR3 length: 16 amino acids. V trimming: 9 bases; J trimming: 5 bases; junction bases outside the gene matches: 14. The CDR3 loop reads CARSLVVRGRTGELFF. The DNA of the CDR3 is TGTGCCAGAAGCTTGGTTGTCAGGGGGCGTACCGGGGAGCTGTTTTTT.

With respect to this clonotype: The germline gene is not matched at one end of the junction; a read error may be the cause. The chain employs TRBV5-5 and TRBJ2-2, with TRBD2 matching 8 bases. CDR3 length equals 17 residues. Germline CDR1 and CDR2: SGHKS and YYEKEE (reference sequence). The CDR3 DNA reads as TGTGCCAGAAGCTTGAGGGCCCAAGCGGGGGTTACCGGGGAGCTGTTTTTT. Its protein product is CARSLRAQAGVTGELFF.

With regard to this clonotype: The junction departs from germline at one end; a sequencing error may be responsible. V is TRBV5-6 and J is TRBJ2-7; 13 nucleotides line up with TRBD2. The CDR3 covers 19 residues. From germline, CDR1 is SGHDT and CDR2 YYEEEE. CDR3 region: CASSLFTSGGGQPSYEQYF. Here the CDR3 DNA reads TGCGCCAGCAGCTTGTTCACTAGCGGGGGGGGACAACCCTCCTACGAGCAGTACTTC.

The chain combines TRBV7-2 with TRBJ1-1, with TRBD1 identical over 9 bases. The CDR3 totals 14 residues. V shed 6 bases and J 5 bases; nucleotides not matched to a gene: 7. Germline-derived CDR1 and CDR2 are SGHTA and FQGNSA. The CDR3 region has the DNA TGTGCCAGCAGGGGGACAGGGCGTGTGACTGAAGCTTTCTTT. Its protein product is CASRGTGRVTEAFF.

By sample share, this clonotype is medium-sized. The chain joins TRBV6-5 to TRBJ2-2, with 7 bases lining up with TRBD2. V shed 6 bases, J shed 3 bases, and the junction held 7 bases outside the gene matches. CDR1 is MNHEY, CDR2 SVGAGI, per germline. This CDR3 spans 15 amino acids. Written as DNA, the CDR3 is TGTGCCAGCAGATACGGGGGGTGGGACACCGGGGAGCTGTTTTTT. It yields the protein CASRYGGWDTGELFF.

A single count supports this clonotype. The chain combines TRBV6-5 with TRBJ1-2, with 8 positions matching TRBD1. Germline loops: CDR1 MNHEY, CDR2 SVGAGI. The V gene end was trimmed by 5 bases and the J gene end by 4 bases; junction bases not matched to a gene: 6. The CDR3 is made up of 14 amino acids. The CDR3 DNA reads as TGTGCCAGCAGTCCAGGGGGCCGGTTCTATGGCTACACCTTC. Its translation: CASSPGGRFYGYTF.

The chain joins TRBV6-5 to TRBJ1-2, with D possibly matching TRBD1 (6 bases). Germline-derived CDR1 and CDR2 are MNHEY and SVGAGI. V was pared by 7 bases and J by 3 bases, with 6 bases between. The CDR3 is made up of 11 amino acids. Here the CDR3 DNA reads TGTGCCAGCAAGGGGGACTATGGCTACACCTTC. Its protein product is CASKGDYGYTF.

This clonotype is medium-sized by share. The V and J genes are TRBV27 and TRBJ1-5; tentative D call: TRBD1 (5 bases). The V gene lost 3 bases and the J gene lost 7 bases, with 16 bases spanning the gap. CDR1 and CDR2 from the germline V gene are MNHEY and SMNVEV (reference sequence). The CDR3 runs 15 residues. DNA for the CDR3: TGTGCCAGCAGTTTCGGGCGGGGCGCGGGCCAGCCCCAGCATTTT. It codes for CASSFGRGAGQPQHF.

With regard to this clonotype: This may be a read error, as it is one base from a much larger clone. V and J are TRBV12-3 or TRBV12-4 and TRBJ2-6; D remains ambiguous. This CDR3 comprises 13 residues. V lost 10 bases, J lost 1 base, and 8 bases lay in between. CDR3 nucleotide sequence: TGTGCCAACACCTCGTCTGGGGCCAACGTCCTGACTTTC. This sequence encodes CANTSSGANVLTF.

This clonotype appeared a few times. The rearrangement links TRBV12-3 or TRBV12-4 to TRBJ2-5, with 11 bases identical to TRBD2. The CDR3 loop spans 15 amino acids. The ends lost 3 bases at V and 5 bases at J; junction bases unmatched: 5. The DNA of the CDR3 is TGTGCCAGCAGTTTTAGTAGCGGGGGGGCTGAGACCCAGTACTTC. Its protein is CASSFSSGGAETQYF.

This clonotype has a handful of counts. The chain links TRBV5-6 to TRBJ2-5; the D gene is possibly TRBD2 (6 bases). The germline gives CDR1 SGHDT, CDR2 YYEEEE. V lost 4 bases and J lost 4, with 17 bases in between. The CDR3 totals 15 residues. CDR3 loop: CASSRGTAVRETQYF. The CDR3 DNA sequence: TGTGCCAGCAGCCGGGGGACGGCGGTGAGAGAGACCCAGTACTTC.